This T cell receptor beta chain stems from a study of T cell changes during pregnancy in multiple sclerosis. Assay: immunoSEQ multiplex PCR; the TCRdb copy retains only in-frame clones and omits some. The sample shows some 130,000 clones, 96% of them seen only once. Germline V gene sequence: CDR1 SGHAT, CDR2 FQNNGV. This CDR3 is 16 amino acids long. The V segment lost 5 bases and the J segment 5 bases; nucleotides outside the gene matches: 7. This chain uses TRBV11-2 with TRBJ2-5; 14 bases line up with TRBD2. The starting material was peripheral blood, obtained after pregnancy. The sequence came from a female donor with multiple sclerosis, enrolled in a pregnancy study. Written as DNA, the CDR3 is TGTGCCAGCAGCCAGGGACTAGCGGGAGTAGGGGAGACCCAGTACTTC. Amino acids: CASSQGLAGVGETQYF.